The 26 T cell receptor beta chains in this list originate from one sample, sequenced in a study of T cell clonality in common variable immunodeficiency. General study results and limits: Reportedly, TCR beta sequences from common variable immunodeficiency showed fewer deletions and N-nucleotide insertions.

No antigen has been identified for these receptors. Clones were sequenced by immunoSEQ multiplex PCR, and TCRdb holds only the in-frame ones, with some missing. This sample has about 33,000 clones and no singletons, with less than 8% in the ten largest. The source material was peripheral blood mononuclear cells. Receptors were obtained from a human donor with common variable immunodeficiency.

To note about this clone: The read is 3 residues too short to cover the CDR3 end, so that end is filled in from the germline J gene. V is TRBV18 and J is TRBJ2-7; D call uncertain. Germline V gene sequence: CDR1 KGHSH, CDR2 LQKENI. Deletions cut 2 bases from V and 2 bases from J, with 4 bases between. The CDR3 loop spans 12 amino acids. The chain's CDR3 is CASSPTAYEQYF. The CDR3 DNA, read in part, is TGTGCCAGCTCACCAACAGCCTACGAG.

This clone was counted only a few times. The read is 3 residues too short to cover the CDR3 end, so that end is filled in from the germline J gene. The V gene is TRBV5-1, the J gene TRBJ2-3; 8 bases fit TRBD2. The CDR3 is 14 amino acids. Trimming at V came to 4 bases and at J to 3 bases, leaving 4 bases not matched to a gene. CDR1 SGHRS and CDR2 YFSETQ come from the germline V gene. The CDR3 DNA, read in part, is TGCGCCAGCAGCCCCGGGGGGGTGACAGATACG. It encodes CASSPGGVTDT. The CDR3, in full, reads CASSPGGVTDTQYF.

As concerns this clone: This sample also contains other DNA sequences that code for the same CDR3. The CDR3 DNA, read in part, is TGTGCCAGGGGGGGTCCGGGACTAGCGGCGTTTGAG. Its protein product is CARGGPGLAAFE. Given in full, the CDR3 is CARGGPGLAAFEQFF. The chain uses TRBV2 and TRBJ2-1; 11 positions match TRBD2. The CDR3 end lies 3 residues beyond the end of the read and is filled in from the germline J gene. Germline V gives CDR1 SNHLY, CDR2 FYNNEI. The CDR3 length is 15 residues. V was pared by 9 bases and J by 9 bases, with 13 bases of the junction left unmatched.

As regards this clone: Read coverage stops 3 residues before the CDR3 terminus; the germline J gene supplies the remainder. The chain recombines TRBV20-1 with TRBJ1-2; D possibly corresponds to TRBD1 (6 bases). CDR1 is DFQATT and CDR2 is SNEGSKA in the germline V gene (reference sequence). V shed 6 bases and J shed 3 bases, with 14 bases lying between them. The CDR3 runs 13 residues. CDR3 bases read: TGCAGTGCCCCGCGGGGGGCTGACTATGGC. Its translation is CSAPRGADYG. The whole CDR3 sequence is CSAPRGADYGYTF.

Of note for this clone: From the germline J gene comes the end of the CDR3, since the read stops 3 residues before it. J is TRBJ1-2 and V is TRBV5-1, with a weak D call TRBD1 (5 bases). The germline V and J ends were trimmed by 5 bases and 0 bases, with 8 bases remaining between them. Germline loops: CDR1 SGHRS, CDR2 YFSETQ. CDR3 length: 13 residues. CDR3 amino acids: CASRDNPNYGYTF. Incomplete CDR3 DNA: TGCGCCAGCAGGGACAACCCTAACTATGGC.

This clone showed up just a few times. The sequenced fragment ends 3 residues before the CDR3 boundary, so the rest is inferred from the germline J gene. The genes are TRBV20-1 and TRBJ2-1; 8 bases line up with TRBD1. Germline V gene sequence: CDR1 DFQATT, CDR2 SNEGSKA (reference sequence). CDR3 length equals 16 residues. The V and J ends lost 0 bases and 6 bases, in that order; junction bases with no gene match: 10. Partial CDR3 DNA: TGCAGTGCTAGAGATGGATCCGGACAGGGCCGCAATGAG. Residues: CSARDGSGQGRNE. The whole CDR3 protein reads CSARDGSGQGRNEQFF.

This clone was counted between two and nine times. The DNA ends 3 residues before the CDR3 does, and the rest of the CDR3 is filled in from the germline J gene. The chain employs TRBV6-2 or TRBV6-3 and TRBJ1-2, with D uncertain. CDR1 is MNHEY and CDR2 is SVGEGT in the germline V gene. The CDR3 totals 13 residues. This CDR3 is CASSYRHQGGYTF. The covered CDR3 bases are TGTGCCAGCAGTTACCGACACCAAGGGGGC.

Remarks on this clone: Read coverage stops 3 residues before the CDR3 terminus; the germline J gene supplies the remainder. The genes are TRBV2 and TRBJ2-5; the D gene is possibly TRBD1 (5 bases). The CDR3 extends over 12 amino acids. CDR1 is SNHLY, CDR2 FYNNEI, per germline. Trimming took off 7 bases at V and 5 bases at J, with 11 bases between the two ends. The DNA read from the CDR3 is TGTGCCAGCATGGAAGGGGTGGAGACC. It encodes CASMEGVET. The full CDR3 is CASMEGVETQYF.

This clone has just a few counts. The read is 3 residues too short to cover the CDR3 end, so that end is filled in from the germline J gene. The chain recombines TRBV7-9 with TRBJ2-2; D possibly uses TRBD1 or TRBD2 (6 bases each). This CDR3 spans 14 amino acids. CDR1 and CDR2 (germline): SEHNR, FQNEAQ (reference sequence). V dropped 6 bases and J dropped 3 bases, with 11 bases sitting between them. The sequenced part of the CDR3 DNA is TGTGCCAGCAGTTACAGGGAGGACACCGGGGAG. It encodes CASSYREDTGE. In full, the CDR3 reads CASSYREDTGELFF.

This clone was recorded many times. The CDR3 end is not reached by the read, which stops 3 residues before it; the germline J gene fills it in. This chain uses TRBV20-1 with TRBJ2-1, with 9 nucleotides matching TRBD2. Germline-derived CDR1 and CDR2 are DFQATT and SNEGSKA (reference sequence). This CDR3 spans 14 amino acids. V shed 4 bases and J 8 bases; nucleotides not matched to a gene: 9. Partial CDR3 DNA: TGCAGTGCTATGAGAACCGGGACTAGCTATGAG. It encodes CSAMRTGTSYE. The whole CDR3 protein is CSAMRTGTSYEQFF.

Of note for this clone: The sequenced fragment ends 3 residues before the CDR3 boundary, so the rest is inferred from the germline J gene. The V call is TRBV19, the J call TRBJ1-5, with TRBD1 matching 10 bases. J gave up 2 bases and V 4 bases, and 8 bases lay outside the gene matches. Germline V gene sequence: CDR1 LNHDA, CDR2 SQIVND (reference sequence). The CDR3 sequence is 17 residues long. CDR3: CASSTGGQGVGNQPQHF. The CDR3 DNA, read in part, is TGTGCCAGTAGTACCGGCGGACAGGGGGTAGGCAATCAGCCC.

There are a few counts of this clone. The read finishes 3 residues shy of the CDR3 end, and the germline J gene is used to complete it. The genes are TRBV2 and TRBJ2-5; TRBD2 is a possible D gene (7 bases). Per germline, CDR1 SNHLY and CDR2 FYNNEI. The length of the CDR3 is 15 residues. V lost 4 bases and J lost 5, with 17 bases in between. The CDR3 is CASSVGGAVSETQYF. The covered CDR3 bases are TGTGCCAGCAGTGTGGGGGGGGCGGTGTCGGAGACC.

About this clone itself: The read finishes 3 residues shy of the CDR3 end, and the germline J gene is used to complete it. The chain recombines TRBV2 with TRBJ1-5; 9 bases line up with TRBD1. The trim removed 6 bases at V and 5 bases at J, leaving 8 bases unmatched. Germline V lookup: CDR1 SNHLY, CDR2 FYNNEI. This CDR3 region has 15 residues. The CDR3: CASRPGQGTDQPQHF. CDR3 DNA (partial): TGTGCCAGCAGGCCGGGACAGGGAACAGATCAGCCC.

This clone was detected many times. The read ends 3 residues early relative to the CDR3; the germline J gene fills the gap. The chain has TRBV28 and TRBJ1-6; 10 bases agree with TRBD1. The CDR3 has 16 residues. J gave up 7 bases and V 3 bases, and 6 bases lay outside the gene matches. Germline V gene data show CDR1 as MDHEN and CDR2 as SYDVKM. The CDR3 loop is CASSFWDRGPNSPLHF. The part of the CDR3 DNA that was read is TGTGCCAGCAGTTTCTGGGACAGGGGCCCCAATTCACCC.

CDR3 in amino acids: CSAGRLAGISYEQYF. The sequenced CDR3 bases are TGCAGTGCTGGCCGACTAGCGGGGATATCCTACGAG. V is TRBV20-1 and J is TRBJ2-7; 11 bases fit TRBD2. The read is 3 residues too short to cover the CDR3 end, so that end is filled in from the germline J gene. Trimming took 5 bases from V and 1 from J; bases not matched to a gene: 7. The CDR3 is made up of 15 amino acids. Germline V gives CDR1 DFQATT, CDR2 SNEGSKA (reference sequence).

This clone is medium-sized by share. Read coverage stops 3 residues before the CDR3 terminus; the germline J gene supplies the remainder. The chain employs TRBV20-1 and TRBJ2-5; 8 bases line up with TRBD2. The ends lost 1 base at V and 2 bases at J; junction bases unmatched: 3. CDR3 size: 14 residues. Germline values: CDR1 DFQATT, CDR2 SNEGSKA (reference sequence). The CDR3 loop reads CSARVGGVQETQYF. The sequenced CDR3 bases are TGCAGTGCTAGAGTCGGGGGGGTTCAAGAGACC.

This clone was seen only a few times. Sequencing ends 3 residues short of the CDR3 end; the germline J gene provides the rest. The V call is TRBV18, the J call TRBJ2-1, with 8 bases matching TRBD2. J lost 7 bases, V lost 2 bases, and 28 bases had no gene match. CDR3 length equals 22 residues. Germline loops: CDR1 KGHSH, CDR2 LQKENI. The CDR3 DNA, read in part, is TGTGCCAGCTCACCAGCGGTTGCTCGGGGGGGCCGGCTTGAGTGGTTGACGAATGAG. This sequence encodes CASSPAVARGGRLEWLTNE. The entire CDR3 is CASSPAVARGGRLEWLTNEQFF.

In its sample, this clone was seen a few times. The read falls 3 residues short of the CDR3 end, and the missing part is taken from the germline J gene. This chain uses TRBV18 with TRBJ2-5; D is ambiguous. Germline V gene lookup returns CDR1 KGHSH and CDR2 LQKENI. This CDR3 has 13 amino acids. Trimming took off 3 bases at V and 5 bases at J, with 10 bases between the two ends. The DNA read from the CDR3 is TGTGCCAGCTCACCCCTTGCAACTGAGACC. This gives the protein CASSPLATET. The complete CDR3 reads CASSPLATETQYF.

This clone was found many times. The read ends 3 residues shy of where the CDR3 ends; the end is completed using the germline J gene. This chain joins TRBV20-1 and TRBJ1-3; D ambiguous. The CDR3 has 14 amino acids. Germline-derived CDR1 and CDR2 are DFQATT and SNEGSKA (reference sequence). The V end was cut by 4 bases, the J end by 0 bases, with 10 bases between. CDR3 loop: CSAIEATSGNTIYF. The part of the CDR3 DNA that was read is TGCAGTGCTATTGAGGCCACCTCTGGAAACACC.

This clone was seen at least ten times. The read ends 3 residues before the CDR3 terminus; that terminus is restored from the germline J gene. The rearrangement links TRBV29-1 to TRBJ2-6; D not certain. Trimming stripped 5 bases from V and 3 bases from J, with 5 bases between. The CDR3 is 12 amino acids. Germline V lookup: CDR1 SQVTM, CDR2 ANQGSEA. Here the CDR3 reads CSVRVGANVLTF. The DNA read from the CDR3 is TGCAGCGTTCGGGTTGGGGCCAACGTC. Drawing the rest from reference TRBV29-1 and TRBJ2-6, the complete variable domain is SAVISQKPSRDICQRGTSLTIQCQVDSQVTMMFWYRQQPGQSLTLIATANQGSEATYESGFVIDKFPISRPNLTFSTLTVSNMSPEDSSIYLCSVRVGANVLTFGAGSRLTVL.

This clone has ten or more counts. The read stops 3 residues short of the end of the CDR3; the missing end is completed from the germline J gene. V is TRBV7-6 and J is TRBJ1-1; D unresolved. Trimming took off 4 bases at V and 0 bases at J, with 6 bases between the two ends. Germline loops: CDR1 SGHVS, CDR2 FNYEAQ. The CDR3 runs 13 residues. Partial CDR3 DNA: TGTGCCAGCAGCTCAGGTCTGAACACTGAA. This encodes CASSSGLNTE. The full CDR3 reads CASSSGLNTEAFF.

This clone was counted between two and nine times. The read stops 3 residues short of the end of the CDR3; the missing end is completed from the germline J gene. This rearrangement joins TRBV18 to TRBJ1-3, with 7 bases lining up with TRBD1. Germline-derived CDR1 and CDR2 are KGHSH and LQKENI. With V trimmed by 3 bases and J by 0 bases, 8 bases remained unmatched. This CDR3 region has 17 residues. CDR3: CASSPRGQFGSGNTIYF. Partial CDR3 DNA: TGTGCCAGCTCACCCCGGGGACAGTTCGGCTCTGGAAACACC.

A note on this clone: The read halts 3 residues ahead of the CDR3 end, with the missing end drawn from the germline J gene. The chain employs TRBV19 and TRBJ1-1; TRBD1 is a possible D gene (6 bases). The germline CDR1 and CDR2 sequences are LNHDA and SQIVND (reference sequence). The CDR3 covers 14 residues. V was cut by 6 bases and J by 1 base, with 12 bases left in between. The sequenced CDR3 bases are TGTGCCAGTAGGCGGGGGGGGGCGAACACTGAA. This sequence encodes CASRRGGANTE. The CDR3 in full is CASRRGGANTEAFF.

The table lists this clone with many counts. The DNA ends 3 residues before the CDR3 does, and the rest of the CDR3 is filled in from the germline J gene. The chain carries TRBV6-4 and TRBJ2-7, with D tentatively TRBD1 (6 bases). V lost 4 bases, J lost 4 bases, and 17 bases lay in between. This CDR3 region has 15 residues. CDR1 and CDR2 from the germline V gene are MRHNA and SNTAGT. The CDR3 sequence: CASSVDGTGSYEQYF. The sequenced part of the CDR3 DNA is TGTGCCAGCAGTGTGGATGGAACAGGGAGTTACGAG.

This clone came up many times. The read terminates 3 residues ahead of where the CDR3 ends, so the germline J gene completes it. The chain employs TRBV7-2 and TRBJ2-5; D may be TRBD2 (7 bases). Germline V lookup: CDR1 SGHTA, CDR2 FQGNSA. With 0 bases removed from V and 5 bases from J, the gap between germline ends came to 13 bases. The CDR3 consists of 15 residues. The covered CDR3 bases are TGTGCCAGCAGCTTAGCCGGGGGGCTAGGGGAGACC. Encoded protein: CASSLAGGLGET. The whole CDR3 is CASSLAGGLGETQYF.

This clone was recorded many times. The CDR3 DNA, read in part, is TGTGCCAGCAGCTTGGCCGACAGGCGGGACTATGGC. Translated, it gives CASSLADRRDYG. The entire CDR3 protein is CASSLADRRDYGYTF. V is TRBV5-8 and J is TRBJ1-2, with D perhaps matching TRBD1 (6 bases). Coverage ceases 3 residues before the CDR3 finishes, and the germline J gene fills in the end. Germline V CDR1 and CDR2: SGHTS, YDEGEE. The CDR3 has 15 amino acids. Trimming removed 0 bases from V and 3 bases from J, with 12 bases in between.